These 29 T cell receptor beta chains share one sample of origin, sequenced in a study of regulatory T cells in long-lasting Graves disease. Both iRepertoire HTBI primers and Arm-PCR of CDR3 regions were used to build the TCR beta libraries. TCRdb processed the multiplex PCR reads anew with MiXCR; each CDR3 protein has one entry. The top ten hold 20% of the sample, which has roughly 400,000 distinct CDR3 sequences, around 20% seen once. Time point denoted: persistent/refractory GD, antithyroid drugs over 5 years with positive TRAb. PBMC RNA served as the TCR library source. Sequencing used peripheral blood mononuclear cells (PBMCs), obtained when the disease was refractory, from a patient treated with antithyroid drugs. All receptors derive from a female donor with Graves disease.

Concerning this clonotype: A much larger clone lies a single base off, so this may be a read error. V usage is TRBV15 and J usage is TRBJ2-7, with 8 bases aligning to TRBD1. The ends lost 8 bases at V and 5 bases at J; junction bases unmatched: 8. This CDR3 is built from 13 residues. Per germline, CDR1 LNHNV and CDR2 YYDKDF (reference sequence). The CDR3 sequence: CATQDRGGNEQYF. The CDR3 nucleotides are TGTGCCACCCAAGACAGGGGCGGTAACGAGCAGTACTTC. The variable domain in full, with the rest retrieved from reference TRBV15 and TRBJ2-7, is DAMVIQNPRYQVTQFGKPVTLSCSQTLNHNVMYWYQQKSSQAPKLLFHYYDKDFNNEADTPDNFQSRRPNTSFCFLDIRSPGLGDTAMYLCATQDRGGNEQYFGPGTRLTVT.

This clonotype was seen a handful of times. A much more abundant neighbour one base away suggests this may be a read error. This chain links TRBV11-2 with TRBJ2-7, with D tentatively TRBD1 or TRBD2 (5 bases each). Trimming removed 7 bases from V and 7 bases from J, with 17 bases in between. Germline V gene data show CDR1 as SGHAT and CDR2 as FQNNGV. The CDR3 has 13 amino acids. CDR3 loop: CASNPLRGGEQYF. The CDR3 DNA sequence: TGTGCCAGCAACCCACTAAGGGGCGGGGAGCAGTACTTC.

This clonotype was observed many times. V and J are TRBV15 and TRBJ2-7, with TRBD2 matching over 7 bases. The CDR3 sequence is 14 residues long. Losses at the gene ends were 3 bases for V and 3 bases for J; bases not matched to a gene: 5. Germline CDR1 reads LNHNV; CDR2 reads YYDKDF (reference sequence). CDR3 coding DNA: TGTGCCACCAGCAGGCAATCGGGGGGCTACGAGCAGTACTTC. Protein sequence: CATSRQSGGYEQYF.

This clonotype was counted ten times or more. The gene calls are TRBV6-1 and TRBJ2-7, with a tentative D call TRBD2 (7 bases). CDR1 and CDR2 (germline): MNHNS, SASEGT. V was shortened by 8 bases and J by 3 bases, with 35 bases between the two germline ends. This CDR3 comprises 20 residues. The CDR3 region has the DNA TGTGCCAGCTGGCCACAGGGTGGAAGGGAGACCGAGACGGGAGGCTACGAGCAGTACTTC. Encoded protein: CASWPQGGRETETGGYEQYF.

In DNA, the CDR3 is TGTGCCAGCTACGCCCCCGGGGAGCTGTTTTTT. It encodes CASYAPGELFF. This chain uses TRBV3-1 with TRBJ2-2; D remains ambiguous. The V end lost 8 bases, the J end lost 6 bases, and 7 bases lay between the germline ends. This CDR3 region has 11 residues. Germline CDR1 reads LGHDT; CDR2 reads YNNKEL (reference sequence). Drawing the rest from reference TRBV3-1 and TRBJ2-2, the complete variable domain is DTAVSQTPKYLVTQMGNDKSIKCEQNLGHDTMYWYKQDSKKFLKIMFSYNNKELIINETVPNRFSPKSPDKAHLNLHINSLELGDSAVYFCASYAPGELFFGEGSRLTVL.

The chain is built from TRBV7-2 and TRBJ2-7; 10 bases fit TRBD1. Trimming cost V 1 base and J 4 bases; bases outside gene matches: 4. CDR3 length: 15 residues. Germline V CDR1 and CDR2: SGHTA, FQGNSA. CDR3 residues: CASSLGGQGKYEQYF. CDR3 sequence (DNA): TGTGCCAGCAGCTTAGGGGGACAGGGGAAATACGAGCAGTACTTC.

This clonotype was detected many times. The chain is built from TRBV6-1 and TRBJ1-2; D is possibly TRBD1 (6 bases). Germline-derived CDR1 and CDR2 are MNHNS and SASEGT. V lost 10 bases and J lost 0, with 18 bases in between. The CDR3 totals 15 residues. The DNA of the CDR3 is TGTGCCACAGAGAAATCGACAGGAACTAACTATGGCTACACCTTC. It translates to CATEKSTGTNYGYTF.

The chain employs TRBV10-3 and TRBJ2-7; D uncertain. CDR3 size: 16 residues. Trimming left V 4 bases short and J 0 bases short, with 16 bases between. CDR1 is ENHRY, CDR2 SYGVKD, per germline. The CDR3 DNA is TGTGCCATCAGTGCTGTCCCACTAACAATCTCCTACGAGCAGTACTTC. Encoded protein: CAISAVPLTISYEQYF.

The sample holds many counts of this clonotype. The chain links TRBV2 to TRBJ2-5; D gene unclear. The CDR3 runs 11 residues. Germline CDR1 and CDR2: SNHLY and FYNNEI. Between the trimmed V and J ends, which lost 6 bases and 5 bases, there was a span of 7 bases. In DNA, the CDR3 is TGTGCCAGCAGCAAAGGGGAGACCCAGTACTTC. Translated, it gives CASSKGETQYF. Using reference TRBV2 and TRBJ2-5 for the parts outside the CDR3, the full variable domain is EPEVTQTPSHQVTQMGQEVILRCVPISNHLYFYWYRQILGQKVEFLVSFYNNEISEKSEIFDDQFSVERPDGSNFTLKIRSTKLEDSAMYFCASSKGETQYFGPGTRLLVL.

There are a few counts of this clonotype. J is TRBJ2-7 and V is TRBV27; 9 bases agree with TRBD2. Germline assignment: CDR1 MNHEY and CDR2 SMNVEV (reference sequence). The CDR3 extends over 15 amino acids. V lost 7 bases to trimming and J lost 2 bases; unmatched junction nucleotides: 9. The CDR3 nucleotides read TGTGCCAGCAAAATCATTCCTAGCGGGGCCTACGAGCAGTACTTC. It is translated as CASKIIPSGAYEQYF.

V gene TRBV20-1 combines with J gene TRBJ2-7, with 7 bases fitting TRBD1. V shed 6 bases, J shed 3 bases, and the junction held 11 bases outside the gene matches. The germline gives CDR1 DFQATT, CDR2 SNEGSKA (reference sequence). The CDR3 runs to 14 residues. Here the CDR3 reads CSALTGTEDYEQYF. As DNA, the CDR3 is TGCAGTGCCCTGACAGGGACGGAGGACTACGAGCAGTACTTC.

This clonotype was counted at least ten times. The V and J genes are TRBV15 and TRBJ2-5; 7 bases match TRBD2. The CDR3 loop spans 16 amino acids. In germline, CDR1 is LNHNV, CDR2 YYDKDF (reference sequence). Trimming removed 0 bases from V and 0 bases from J; junction bases left unmatched: 4. The CDR3 region has the DNA TGTGCCACCAGCAGAGATCTTCTAGCGGACCAAGAGACCCAGTACTTC. Encoded protein: CATSRDLLADQETQYF.

This clonotype was recorded at least ten times. This chain links TRBV7-9 with TRBJ2-5; the D is unclear. CDR1 SEHNR and CDR2 FQNEAQ come from the germline V gene (reference sequence). The CDR3 contains 17 residues. Trimming cost V 4 bases and J 5 bases, with 23 bases left between them. CDR3 sequence reads: CASSSMWAAGNAETQYF. DNA of the CDR3: TGTGCCAGCAGCTCTATGTGGGCGGCAGGAAATGCGGAGACCCAGTACTTC.

Details on this clonotype: One end of the junction does not line up with germline, which may come from a read error. The chain links TRBV28 to TRBJ1-1; D perhaps matches TRBD1 (5 bases). CDR3 length: 16 residues. Germline CDR1 MDHEN, CDR2 SYDVKM. CDR3: CASSFIGLGVNTGAFF. For the CDR3, the DNA is TGTGCCAGCAGTTTTATCGGTCTGGGGGTGAACACTGGAGCTTTCTTT.

The gene calls are TRBV11-2 and TRBJ2-2, with TRBD2 identical over 11 bases. The V gene's germline CDR1 is SGHAT and CDR2 FQNNGV. The CDR3 runs 17 residues. Trimming cost V 5 bases and J 2 bases; bases outside gene matches: 7. CDR3 nucleotides: TGTGCCAGCAGCCTACTAGCGGGAGTGACCAACACCGGGGAGCTGTTTTTT. Translated: CASSLLAGVTNTGELFF.

This chain connects TRBV19 to TRBJ1-2, with D hard to call. Trimming took off 7 bases at V and 7 bases at J, with 13 bases between the two ends. This CDR3 region has 12 residues. From germline, CDR1 is LNHDA and CDR2 SQIVND (reference sequence). CDR3 nucleotide sequence: TGTGCCAGTACCCCTGTGAAGGGTGGCTACACCTTC. Encoded protein: CASTPVKGGYTF.

This clonotype was seen many times. The chain carries TRBV7-2 and TRBJ2-7; D not certain. The CDR3 runs to 15 residues. V lost 0 bases to trimming and J lost 2 bases, with 11 bases between them. Germline CDR1 and CDR2: SGHTA and FQGNSA. The CDR3 coding sequence is TGTGCCAGCAGCTTAGCGTCAGCCTTAACCTACGAGCAGTACTTC. Its translation is CASSLASALTYEQYF. Full variable domain (remainder filled in from reference TRBV7-2 and TRBJ2-7): GAGVSQSPSNKVTEKGKDVELRCDPISGHTALYWYRQSLGQGLEFLIYFQGNSAPDKSGLPSDRFSAERTGGSVSTLTIQRTQQEDSAVYLCASSLASALTYEQYFGPGTRLTVT.

Comments on this clonotype: Sequence at one end of the junction differs from germline and may be a read error. The CDR3 reads CANSLTLLSYEQYF. For the CDR3, the DNA is TGTGCCAACAGCTTAACGCTTCTATCCTACGAGCAGTACTTC. This chain joins TRBV13 and TRBJ2-7; no firm D call. The CDR3 runs to 14 residues. Germline CDR1 reads PRHDT; CDR2 reads FYEKMQ (reference sequence).

The V call is TRBV20-1, the J call TRBJ2-7, with D uncertain. The CDR3 has 13 residues. CDR1 DFQATT and CDR2 SNEGSKA come from the germline V gene (reference sequence). Trimming took off 5 bases at V and 9 bases at J, with 20 bases between the two ends. This chain's CDR3 is CSACELDSDGQYF. In DNA form, the CDR3 reads TGCAGTGCTTGTGAATTGGATAGTGACGGGCAGTACTTC.

This clonotype was recorded at least ten times. This rearrangement joins TRBV28 to TRBJ1-2; D is perhaps TRBD1 (5 bases). Germline V gene data show CDR1 as MDHEN and CDR2 as SYDVKM. This CDR3 is 14 amino acids long. V was clipped by 7 bases and J by 4 bases, with 16 bases between them. CDR3 in amino acids: CASTSVGRFYGYTF. The DNA for the CDR3 is TGTGCCAGCACCTCCGTGGGGCGGTTCTATGGCTACACCTTC.

This clonotype appeared a few times. This chain joins TRBV20-1 and TRBJ2-5; tentative D call: TRBD2 (7 bases). V was pared by 6 bases and J by 5 bases, with 28 bases between. Germline V gene data show CDR1 as DFQATT and CDR2 as SNEGSKA (reference sequence). CDR3 size: 17 residues. The DNA for the CDR3 is TGCAGTGCCAACAAACTTCCGGGGGCGGGAGTGAAGGAGACCCAGTACTTC. Translation: CSANKLPGAGVKETQYF.

This clonotype showed up just a few times. The chain is built from TRBV7-3 and TRBJ2-1, with a tentative D call TRBD2 (7 bases). The V gene lost 3 bases and the J gene lost 2 bases, with 8 bases spanning the gap. Germline values: CDR1 SGHTA, CDR2 FQGTGA. The CDR3 length is 14 residues. The CDR3 DNA sequence: TGTGCCAGCAGCTTGGGGGGGCCCTACAATGAGCAGTTCTTC. It codes for CASSLGGPYNEQFF.

This clonotype was seen repeatedly, ten times or more. The chain carries TRBV12-3 or TRBV12-4 and TRBJ1-4; 10 bases are shared with TRBD1. CDR3 length: 15 residues. V trimming: 6 bases; J trimming: 7 bases; junction bases outside the gene matches: 8. The CDR3 sequence is CASRPTGGSGEKLFF. In DNA, the CDR3 is TGTGCCAGCAGACCGACAGGGGGCTCAGGTGAAAAACTGTTTTTT.

The chain uses TRBV28 and TRBJ2-3, with D perhaps matching TRBD2 (5 bases). Trimming removed 5 bases from V and 2 bases from J, with 11 bases in between. Looked up from germline, CDR1 is MDHEN and CDR2 is SYDVKM. The CDR3 has 14 residues. CDR3: CASSLTDFTDTQYF. For the CDR3, the DNA is TGTGCCAGCAGTCTGACGGACTTCACAGATACGCAGTATTTT. Combining the CDR3 with reference TRBV28 and TRBJ2-3 gives the whole variable domain DVKVTQSSRYLVKRTGEKVFLECVQDMDHENMFWYRQDPGLGLRLIYFSYDVKMKEKGDIPEGYSVSREKKERFSLILESASTNQTSMYLCASSLTDFTDTQYFGPGTRLTVL.

This clonotype was recorded a few times. The chain carries TRBV20-1 and TRBJ1-1; 7 bases fit TRBD1. Germline trimming cut 1 base from V and 5 bases from J; bases unmatched to any gene: 16. This CDR3 region has 17 residues. Germline CDR1 is DFQATT and CDR2 is SNEGSKA (reference sequence). CDR3 sequence (DNA): TGCAGTGCTAGAGCCCCTCTGACGTGGACAGGTTGGACTGAAGCTTTCTTT. It yields the protein CSARAPLTWTGWTEAFF.

This clonotype was found many times. The chain employs TRBV13 and TRBJ1-1; perhaps TRBD1 as D (6 bases). CDR1 PRHDT and CDR2 FYEKMQ come from the germline V gene (reference sequence). The V gene lost 4 bases and the J gene lost 1 base, with 10 bases spanning the gap. The CDR3 is 14 amino acids. CDR3 region: CASSSGDRNTEAFF. The DNA for the CDR3 is TGTGCCAGCAGCTCAGGGGATAGGAACACTGAAGCTTTCTTT.

This clonotype occurred many times. CDR3 protein: CASSKGDREGYEQYF. CDR3 nucleotide sequence: TGCGCCAGCAGCAAGGGGGACAGGGAAGGGTACGAGCAGTACTTC. This chain links TRBV5-1 with TRBJ2-7, with 9 bases aligning to TRBD1. The CDR3 consists of 15 residues. Germline trimming cut 4 bases from V and 4 bases from J; bases unmatched to any gene: 9. CDR1 is SGHRS and CDR2 is YFSETQ in the germline V gene.

This sequence joins TRBV5-1 and TRBJ2-3; D might be TRBD2 (5 bases). V shed 1 base and J shed 3 bases, with 12 bases lying between them. The CDR3 covers 15 residues. Germline V gives CDR1 SGHRS, CDR2 YFSETQ. CDR3 DNA: TGCGCCAGCAGCTTGACGGGGTACCGAACAGATACGCAGTATTTT. Its protein is CASSLTGYRTDTQYF.

This clonotype was recorded many times. This chain links TRBV7-2 with TRBJ2-7; the D call may be TRBD1 or TRBD2 (5 bases each). Germline assignment: CDR1 SGHTA and CDR2 FQGNSA. The CDR3 contains 14 residues. The germline V and J ends were trimmed by 5 bases and 7 bases, with 18 bases remaining between them. The CDR3 protein is CASSRNGVGDEQYF. The CDR3 DNA sequence: TGTGCCAGCAGCCGAAACGGGGTAGGGGATGAGCAGTACTTC. Full variable domain (outside the CDR3, taken from reference TRBV7-2 and TRBJ2-7): GAGVSQSPSNKVTEKGKDVELRCDPISGHTALYWYRQSLGQGLEFLIYFQGNSAPDKSGLPSDRFSAERTGGSVSTLTIQRTQQEDSAVYLCASSRNGVGDEQYFGPGTRLTVT.